This TCR beta chain was profiled in a study of identifying expanded T cells in peripheral blood. General study findings and limits: Clone count variance between approximately two-week samples rose with total template count. Over about two and four weeks, about 15 and 19 clones changed, versus around 1.2 between replicates.

No infections or other immune events were documented during collection. This clone showed up just once. Its antigen is still unknown. Sequenced by immunoSEQ multiplex PCR; TCRdb stores in-frame clones only, minus some. The sample consists of some 90,000 clones, 86% of them appearing once. Material: blood. This clonotype was obtained from a person aged 18-69 years in good health.

The CDR3 nucleotides are TGCGCCAGCAGCTCAGGGACAGGTCATCAAGAGACCCAGTACTTC. This sequence encodes CASSSGTGHQETQYF. The chain uses TRBV5-1 and TRBJ2-5, with 8 bases aligning to TRBD1. V dropped 3 bases and J dropped 2; count of bases not matched to a gene: 6. The CDR3 totals 15 residues. Germline loops: CDR1 SGHRS, CDR2 YFSETQ.